This T cell receptor beta chain was captured in a study of glioma-infiltrating T cells. Amplification of TCR alpha and beta CDR3 regions from RNA used iRepertoire nested multiplex PCR. In TCRdb, the multiplex PCR reads were re-called with MiXCR into one record per CDR3 protein. The sample yields fewer than 200,000 distinct CDR3 sequences, roughly 32% seen once. This clonotype came up many times. CDR1 LNHNV and CDR2 YYDKDF come from the germline V gene (reference sequence). The CDR3 totals 13 residues. V lost 8 bases and J 1 base, leaving 11 bases between the germline ends. The receptor comes from a human donor with low-grade glioma or glioblastoma, undergoing nonglioma brain surgery, or in good health (not recorded which). The V call is TRBV15, the J call TRBJ2-5; perhaps TRBD1 as D (6 bases). The sample consisted of glioma tissue, nonneoplastic brain tissue, or PBMCs (not recorded which). The CDR3 DNA sequence: TGTGCCACCTCAACAGGGTTCCAAGAGACCCAGTACTTC. Its protein is CATSTGFQETQYF. Based on the CDR3 plus reference TRBV15 and TRBJ2-5, the full variable domain is DAMVIQNPRYQVTQFGKPVTLSCSQTLNHNVMYWYQQKSSQAPKLLFHYYDKDFNNEADTPDNFQSRRPNTSFCFLDIRSPGLGDTAMYLCATSTGFQETQYFGPGTRLLVL.